This is a list of T cell receptor beta chains from one sample in a study of long-term antiretroviral therapy in people with HIV. Produced via immunoSEQ multiplex PCR; TCRdb's table is partial and in-frame only. The table shows more than 20,000 clones, with approximately 92% occurring only once. The material was unsorted PBMCs, obtained 4.4 years after starting antiretroviral therapy. These receptors all stem from a woman aged 45-60 years with HIV. CDR3s include the opening cysteine and the closing phenylalanine or tryptophan. A D gene is named only where the DNA matches it firmly. Part of the rows lack a size; the others show once, few, many or a class for expanded clones.

v_gene,d_gene,len,abundance,j_gene,CDR3nt,CDR3aa
TRBV6-5,.,12,.,TRBJ1-1,TGTGCCAGCAGCCGCGGGGGGGCTGAAGCTTTCTTT,CASSRGGAEAFF
TRBV4-2,TRBD1,15,.,TRBJ1-5,TGTGCCAGCAGCCAAGAAGGGACAGGTATTTCGCCCCAGCATTTT,CASSQEGTGISPQHF
TRBV19,.,15,.,TRBJ1-5,TGTGCCAGTAGTACCCAGACAGGCAGCAATCAGCCCCAGCATTTT,CASSTQTGSNQPQHF
TRBV6-1,TRBD1,14,.,TRBJ1-4,TGTGCCAGCAGGCAGGGGGCTTCGGGTGAAAAACTGTTTTTT,CASRQGASGEKLFF
TRBV6-1,TRBD2,15,.,TRBJ2-1,TGTGCCAGCAGTGACCCAAGCGGGGGTGACAATGAGCAGTTCTTC,CASSDPSGGDNEQFF
TRBV7-9,.,15,.,TRBJ1-6,TGTGCCAGCGATGCCGGGACCCGCTATAATTCACCCCTCCACTTT,CASDAGTRYNSPLHF
TRBV30,TRBD1,16,.,TRBJ1-5,TGTGCCTGGAGTCCTTGGACAGGGATAGGCAATCAGCCCCAGCATTTT,CAWSPWTGIGNQPQHF
TRBV7-9,TRBD1,15,once,TRBJ1-1,TGTGCCAGCAGCCACAACCGGGACAGGGGCTCTGAAGCTTTCTTT,CASSHNRDRGSEAFF
TRBV6-1,.,11,once,TRBJ1-1,TGTGCCAGCAGTGAACAACCTGAAGCTTTCTTT,CASSEQPEAFF
TRBV5-4,TRBD2,16,.,TRBJ2-3,TGTGCCAGCAGCTCACCTCGGGGGGGTCTTGGGGATACGCAGTATTTT,CASSSPRGGLGDTQYF
TRBV11-3,.,14,.,TRBJ2-7,TGTGCCAGCAGCTTAGGGGGGGATCCCAACGAGCAGTACTTC,CASSLGGDPNEQYF
TRBV7-9,TRBD1,18,.,TRBJ1-6,TGTGCCAGCAGCACACTCGCGGGGAGACAGGGTTATAATTCACCCCTCCACTTT,CASSTLAGRQGYNSPLHF
TRBV19,.,15,.,TRBJ1-5,TGTGCCAGTAGTATTCGGAGACAAGTCAATCAGCCCCAGCATTTT,CASSIRRQVNQPQHF
TRBV5-1,.,15,.,TRBJ1-4,TGCGCCAGCAGCTTCTCTGGGACAACTAATGAAAAACTGTTTTTT,CASSFSGTTNEKLFF
TRBV5-6,TRBD2,13,once,TRBJ2-5,TGTGCCATCGGACTAGCGGGCCAAGAGACCCAGTACTTC,CAIGLAGQETQYF
TRBV4-2,TRBD1,13,once,TRBJ1-2,TGTGCCGGCAGGGGGCTCTCGCTAAATGGCTACACCTTC,CAGRGLSLNGYTF
TRBV7-2,.,16,.,TRBJ2-3,TGTGCCAGCAGCTTATTAGCCGGGTTCTCCGGGGATACGCAGTATTTT,CASSLLAGFSGDTQYF
TRBV7-9,TRBD1,18,.,TRBJ2-6,TGTGCCAGCAGCTTAGCCGGGACAGGGAGCTCTGGGGCCAACGTCCTGACTTTC,CASSLAGTGSSGANVLTF
TRBV29-1,.,13,once,TRBJ1-1,TGCAGCGTTGGCGGACATATGAACACTGAAGCTTTCTTT,CSVGGHMNTEAFF
TRBV27,TRBD1,13,once,TRBJ2-3,TGTGCCAGCAGTACTGGACAGGGGGCGCCTTGGTCTTTT,CASSTGQGAPWSF
TRBV7-2,.,16,.,TRBJ1-4,TGTGCCAGCAGCCCCCGGGAGGGAGCAACTAATGAAAAACTGTTTTTT,CASSPREGATNEKLFF
TRBV5-1,TRBD2,14,.,TRBJ2-3,TGCGCCAGCAGCTTGTCCAGCGGGGTCGATACGCAGTATTTT,CASSLSSGVDTQYF
TRBV15,.,13,.,TRBJ1-6,TGTGCCACCAGCAGCAACAGGGATTCACCCCTCCACTTT,CATSSNRDSPLHF
TRBV7-9,.,16,few,TRBJ1-2,TGTGCCAGCAGCAAGGTTTCGGGATCAGCTAACTATGGCTACACCTTC,CASSKVSGSANYGYTF
TRBV19,.,12,.,TRBJ1-5,TGTGCCAGTAGATCCAGCAATCAGCCCCAGCATTTT,CASRSSNQPQHF
TRBV25-1,.,14,.,TRBJ1-1,TGTGCCAGCAGTGAATTCGAGATGAACACTGAAGCTTTCTTT,CASSEFEMNTEAFF
TRBV27,.,14,.,TRBJ2-7,TGTGCCAGCAGCCCCGCCCTGTGGGGCTACGAGCAGTACTTC,CASSPALWGYEQYF
TRBV2,.,13,.,TRBJ2-7,TGTGCCAGCAGTCTAACAGAAAAATCCGAGCAGTACTTC,CASSLTEKSEQYF
TRBV12-5,.,11,.,TRBJ2-1,TGTGCTAGTGGTTTGACTATTGAGCAGTTCTTC,CASGLTIEQFF
TRBV7-2,.,12,.,TRBJ1-2,TGTGCCAGCAGCTTACGGGAATATGGCTACACCTTC,CASSLREYGYTF
TRBV6-5,.,13,.,TRBJ2-6,TGTGCCAGCACGAAACTCGAGGCCAACGTCCTGACTTTC,CASTKLEANVLTF
TRBV5-8,TRBD1,16,.,TRBJ1-6,TGTGCCAGCAGGCTGACAGGGGGCCTTTATAATTCACCCCTCCACTTT,CASRLTGGLYNSPLHF
TRBV11-2,TRBD1,17,.,TRBJ2-7,TGTGCCAGCAGCTTAGATCGCTGGACAGGGGGCTGGTACGAGCAGTACTTC,CASSLDRWTGGWYEQYF
TRBV6-5,.,14,.,TRBJ2-6,TGTGCCAGCAGTTACTCCGGGATCTCAGGGGTCCTGACTTTC,CASSYSGISGVLTF
TRBV19,.,12,.,TRBJ2-1,TGTGCCAGTAGTATGAACCGGGAGCAGCAGTTCTTC,CASSMNREQQFF
TRBV6-1,.,13,.,TRBJ1-1,TGTGCCAGCAGTGTTAAAGGGGCAACTGAAGCTTTCTTT,CASSVKGATEAFF
TRBV5-1,.,14,.,TRBJ2-2,TGCGCCAGCAGCTTGGAAGGGCGCACCGGGGAGCTGTTTTTT,CASSLEGRTGELFF
TRBV30,TRBD2,16,.,TRBJ2-1,TGTGCCTGGAGTGTCCCTCTAGCGGGGGCCTACAATGAGCAGTTCTTC,CAWSVPLAGAYNEQFF
TRBV4-2,.,15,few,TRBJ1-1,TGTGCCAGCAGCCAGGCCGATGAGTCCACCACTGAAGCTTTCTTT,CASSQADESTTEAFF
TRBV9,TRBD1,16,.,TRBJ1-6,TGTGCCAGCAGCGTAGATGGACAGGCAAAGAATTCACCCCTCCACTTT,CASSVDGQAKNSPLHF
TRBV11-3,.,13,.,TRBJ2-3,TGTGCCAGCAGCCCCGGGAGCACAGATACGCAGTATTTT,CASSPGSTDTQYF
TRBV28,TRBD1,14,.,TRBJ2-7,TGTGCCAGCAGTTCCCCGGGACAGACCTACGAGCAGTACTTC,CASSSPGQTYEQYF
TRBV5-6,.,14,.,TRBJ1-5,TGTGCCAGCAGCTTGGCGGGGGGACCTCAGCCCCAGCATTTT,CASSLAGGPQPQHF
TRBV4-3,.,17,.,TRBJ1-4,TGCGCCAGCAGCGGGACCGGAGGGATCTCCACTAATGAAAAACTGTTTTTT,CASSGTGGISTNEKLFF
TRBV13,.,11,.,TRBJ2-7,TGTGCCAGCAGCTCTAAGTACGAGCAGTACTTC,CASSSKYEQYF
TRBV11-3,.,16,.,TRBJ2-2,TGTGCCAGCAGTCAGGGGACGGGAGTAAGGACCGGGGAGCTGTTTTTT,CASSQGTGVRTGELFF